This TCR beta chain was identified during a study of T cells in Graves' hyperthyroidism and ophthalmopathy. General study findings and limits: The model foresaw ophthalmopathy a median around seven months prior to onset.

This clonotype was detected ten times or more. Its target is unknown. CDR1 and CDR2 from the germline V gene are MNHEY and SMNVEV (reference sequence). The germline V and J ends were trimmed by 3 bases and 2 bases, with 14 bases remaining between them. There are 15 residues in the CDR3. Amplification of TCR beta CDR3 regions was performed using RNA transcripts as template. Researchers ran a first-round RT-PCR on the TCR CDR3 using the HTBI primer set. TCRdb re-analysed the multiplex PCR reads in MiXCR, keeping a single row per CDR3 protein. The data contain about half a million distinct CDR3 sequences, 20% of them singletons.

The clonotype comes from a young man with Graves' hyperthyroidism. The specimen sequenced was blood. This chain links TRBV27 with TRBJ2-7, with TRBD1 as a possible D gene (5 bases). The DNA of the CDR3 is TGTGCCAGCAGTTTGCTTAGGACACACCCCTACGAGCAGTACTTC. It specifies CASSLLRTHPYEQYF.